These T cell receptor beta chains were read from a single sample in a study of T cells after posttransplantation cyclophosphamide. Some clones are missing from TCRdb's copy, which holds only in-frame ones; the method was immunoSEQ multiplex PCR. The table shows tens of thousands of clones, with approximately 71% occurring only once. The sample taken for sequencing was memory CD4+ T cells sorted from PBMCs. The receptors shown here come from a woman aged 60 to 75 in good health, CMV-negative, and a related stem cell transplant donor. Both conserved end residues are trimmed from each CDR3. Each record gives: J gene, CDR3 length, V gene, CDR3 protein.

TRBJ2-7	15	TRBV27	ASSLYRARDKRSEQY
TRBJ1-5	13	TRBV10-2	ASSATRQGNQPQH
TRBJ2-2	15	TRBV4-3	ASSLSTGTGYTGELF
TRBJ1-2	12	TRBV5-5	ASSREGQGYGYT
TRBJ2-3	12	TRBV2	ASSEVLGGDTQY
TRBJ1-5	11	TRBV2	ASIGQGDQPQH
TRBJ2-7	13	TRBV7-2	ASSPWTSSSYEQY
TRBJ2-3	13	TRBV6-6	ASKILAGGPDTQY
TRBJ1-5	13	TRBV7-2	ASSLGDSSNQPQH
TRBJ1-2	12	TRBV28	ASSSGGAYYGYT
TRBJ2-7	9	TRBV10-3	AISAGYEQY